This T cell receptor (beta chain) is drawn from a study of OX40 agonist ivuxolimab in advanced cancers. Sequencing used immunoSEQ multiplex PCR; TCRdb keeps in-frame clones, though not all of them. The table lists about 19,000 clones, approximately 87% of them singletons. From germline, CDR1 is SGHAT and CDR2 FQNNGV. This CDR3 is 11 amino acids long. V dropped 7 bases and J dropped 3 bases, with 7 bases sitting between them. The rearrangement uses TRBV11-2 and TRBJ2-7, with D possibly being TRBD1 (6 bases). The sequence came from an adult with an advanced solid tumor such as melanoma, head and neck, liver or kidney cancer. The sequenced sample was CD4+ or CD8+ T cells sorted from blood, obtained in a trial of the OX40 agonist ivuxolimab. The CDR3 reads CASTQGYEQYF. The CDR3 nucleotides read TGTGCCAGCACACAGGGCTACGAGCAGTACTTC.